A selection of T cell receptor beta chains follows, all from one sample in a study of cytomegalovirus exposure and HLA in healthy donors. Profiling relied on immunoSEQ multiplex PCR, and the TCRdb table lists in-frame clones only, not all of them. This repertoire shows fewer than 95,000 clones, 70% to 80% found once; its top ten account for 0.57%. Sequencing was carried out using PBMCs. Every receptor here comes from a young man in good health and CMV-seronegative. CDR3s leave out the opening cysteine and the closing phenylalanine or tryptophan.

cdr3_aa | cdr3_length | j_call | v_call
ASSQDRSNYGYT | 12 | TRBJ1-2 | TRBV19
ASSTTVTYNEQF | 12 | TRBJ2-1 | TRBV19
ASSPPALSRTNEKLF | 15 | TRBJ1-4 | TRBV5-1
ASGSGQGRAEAF | 12 | TRBJ1-1 | TRBV12-5
ASRGAGEGTGELF | 13 | TRBJ2-2 | TRBV6-1
ASSPRTGEPGYT | 12 | TRBJ1-2 | TRBV7-8
ASSVGGRVTGELF | 13 | TRBJ2-2 | TRBV9
ASSQDLGLAGKETQY | 15 | TRBJ2-5 | TRBV4-3
ASSNDRGNQPQH | 12 | TRBJ1-5 | TRBV11-2
ASSPLGADTQY | 11 | TRBJ2-3 | TRBV18
ASSLGRGSEKLF | 12 | TRBJ1-4 | TRBV4-3
ASREGLGTDTQY | 12 | TRBJ2-3 | TRBV2
ASSVSGGAVAGELF | 14 | TRBJ2-2 | TRBV7-8
ASSVVPGSYNEQF | 13 | TRBJ2-1 | TRBV9
ASSVVPGQLYSGNTIY | 16 | TRBJ1-3 | TRBV9
ASSLEERAGKLF | 12 | TRBJ1-4 | TRBV5-4
ASRTGGFGEKLF | 12 | TRBJ1-4 | TRBV19
ASRHLAGINEQF | 12 | TRBJ2-1 | TRBV5-1
ASSLAGLAGTTGELF | 15 | TRBJ2-2 | TRBV5-1
ASSFPDREGYGYT | 13 | TRBJ1-2 | TRBV7-9
ASSRSRDTLYSYEQY | 15 | TRBJ2-7 | TRBV11-2
ASSASGEIASPLH | 13 | TRBJ1-6 | TRBV4-3